The next 27 T cell receptor beta chains were all read from a single sample in a study of response to subunit inactivated influenza vaccine. TCRdb reanalysed the RT-PCR reads using MiXCR and keeps one entry per CDR3 protein. The table shows hundreds of thousands of distinct CDR3 sequences, with roughly 14% occurring only once. This specimen was PBMCs from blood, taken about 13 days after vaccination. The source is a man between 45 and 60 years old who received an inactivated influenza vaccine.

V usage is TRBV29-1 and J usage is TRBJ2-7, with 7 positions matching TRBD2. The V gene end was trimmed by 4 bases and the J gene end by 3 bases; junction bases not matched to a gene: 6. There are 13 residues in the CDR3. The V gene's germline CDR1 is SQVTM and CDR2 ANQGSEA. Here the CDR3 DNA reads TGCAGCGTTGCCGGGGGGAGCGGCTACGAGCAGTACTTC. Translated, it gives CSVAGGSGYEQYF.

The chain uses TRBV6-5 and TRBJ2-7, with D possibly being TRBD2 (7 bases). Germline CDR1 is MNHEY and CDR2 is SVGAGI. The V gene lost 2 bases and the J gene lost 7 bases, with 12 bases spanning the gap. This CDR3 comprises 13 residues. CDR3 protein: CASSYVGGGEQYF. The CDR3 DNA reads as TGTGCCAGCAGTTACGTGGGAGGGGGGGAGCAGTACTTC.

This chain joins TRBV5-1 and TRBJ2-7; TRBD2 matches at 11 bases. Germline V CDR1 and CDR2: SGHRS, YFSETQ. The V segment lost 1 base and the J segment 2 bases; nucleotides outside the gene matches: 2. The CDR3 extends over 15 amino acids. The CDR3 region is CASSLMTSGTYEQYF. DNA of the CDR3: TGCGCCAGCAGCTTGATGACTAGCGGGACCTACGAGCAGTACTTC.

The rearrangement links TRBV7-9 to TRBJ2-6; weak D call: TRBD2 (6 bases). V lost 7 bases to trimming and J lost 4 bases, with 14 bases between them. Germline CDR1 reads SEHNR; CDR2 reads FQNEAQ (reference sequence). The CDR3 length is 15 residues. CDR3 amino acids: CASTRGLAGANVLTF. The CDR3 DNA follows: TGTGCCAGCACCCGGGGGTTAGCGGGGGCCAACGTCCTGACTTTC.

The rearrangement joins TRBV5-1 to TRBJ2-7; unclear D gene. Germline V CDR1 and CDR2: SGHRS, YFSETQ. This CDR3 is built from 11 residues. With 0 bases removed from V and 9 bases from J, the gap between germline ends came to 7 bases. The CDR3 nucleotides read TGCGCCAGCAGCTTGGAGTATCGGCAGTACTTC. It encodes CASSLEYRQYF.

Details on this clonotype: The junction differs from germline at one of its ends, possibly a read error. The chain combines TRBV5-1 with TRBJ1-2; D is unclear. The germline V gene has CDR1 SGHRS and CDR2 YFSETQ. This CDR3 region has 11 residues. This CDR3 is CASSLDGEGFF. The CDR3 DNA reads TGCGCCAGCAGCTTGGATGGCGAGGGCTTCTTC.

Regarding this clonotype: A read error is possible here, since a much larger clone lies one base away. The chain employs TRBV9 and TRBJ2-2; no reliable D call. Germline CDR1 and CDR2: SGDLS and YYNGEE. The CDR3 length is 14 residues. CDR3 residues: CASNVGGNTGELFF. CDR3 nucleotides: TGTGCCAGCAACGTAGGCGGAAACACCGGGGAGCTGTTTTTT.

The chain uses TRBV28 and TRBJ2-1, with 9 bases that match TRBD2. This CDR3 has 14 amino acids. The ends lost 6 bases at V and 6 bases at J; junction bases unmatched: 6. CDR1 MDHEN and CDR2 SYDVKM come from the germline V gene. The CDR3 DNA follows: TGTGCCAGCAGCCATAGCGGGAGTTCCAATGAGCAGTTCTTC. Amino acids: CASSHSGSSNEQFF.

This clonotype appeared many times. The chain combines TRBV4-2 with TRBJ2-2, with D unclear. From germline, CDR1 is LGHNA and CDR2 YNFKEQ. The ends were cut back, 4 bases at V and 4 bases at J, with 10 bases in the middle. The CDR3 is made up of 14 amino acids. The CDR3 nucleotides read TGTGCCAGCAGCCCTACCGGGCCCACCGGGGAGCTGTTTTTT. Translation: CASSPTGPTGELFF.

The J gene is TRBJ2-2, the V gene TRBV7-6; TRBD2 might be the D (6 bases). V lost 4 bases and J 0 bases, leaving 12 bases between the germline ends. The CDR3 sequence is 16 residues long. The germline V gene has CDR1 SGHVS and CDR2 FNYEAQ. In nucleotides, the CDR3 is TGTGCCAGCAGCTCCAGAGGCGGGGCGAACACCGGGGAGCTGTTTTTT. Protein: CASSSRGGANTGELFF.

V gene TRBV7-2 combines with J gene TRBJ2-7; 9 positions match TRBD1. This CDR3 is built from 14 residues. V was clipped by 2 bases and J by 6 bases; unmatched bases: 5. The germline V gene has CDR1 SGHTA and CDR2 FQGNSA. CDR3 bases: TGTGCCAGCAGCTTAAAGGGACAGGGTTTCGAGCAGTACTTC. Translating gives CASSLKGQGFEQYF. The entire variable domain, with the rest obtained from reference TRBV7-2 and TRBJ2-7, is as follows: GAGVSQSPSNKVTEKGKDVELRCDPISGHTALYWYRQSLGQGLEFLIYFQGNSAPDKSGLPSDRFSAERTGGSVSTLTIQRTQQEDSAVYLCASSLKGQGFEQYFGPGTRLTVT.

This clonotype showed up many times. The chain joins TRBV6-6 to TRBJ2-7; 7 bases map to TRBD1. Trimming took 5 bases from V and 2 from J; bases not matched to a gene: 0. CDR1 is MNHNY and CDR2 is SVGAGI in the germline V gene (reference sequence). This CDR3 has 12 amino acids. The CDR3 nucleotides are TGTGCCAGCAGTGGGACAGCCTACGAGCAGTACTTC. Protein product: CASSGTAYEQYF.

A few counts support this clonotype. The chain combines TRBV14 with TRBJ2-7; weak D call: TRBD1 (5 bases). V lost 2 bases, J lost 5 bases, and 10 bases lay in between. CDR3 length: 13 residues. The germline CDR1 and CDR2 sequences are SGHDN and FVKESK. The CDR3 protein is CASSQLQGHEQYF. The DNA of the CDR3 is TGTGCCAGCAGCCAATTGCAGGGTCACGAGCAGTACTTC.

In this sample, this clonotype turned up a few times. The chain uses TRBV27 and TRBJ2-7, with 12 nucleotides matching TRBD2. The CDR3 extends over 18 amino acids. With V trimmed by 2 bases and J by 5 bases, 13 bases remained unmatched. Germline-derived CDR1 and CDR2 are MNHEY and SMNVEV (reference sequence). The CDR3 is CASSLMAVLAGGPHEQYF. In DNA, the CDR3 is TGTGCCAGCAGTTTAATGGCGGTCCTAGCGGGAGGGCCCCACGAGCAGTACTTC.

This chain links TRBV7-9 with TRBJ2-1, with D maybe TRBD2 (5 bases). The ends were cut back, 1 base at V and 3 bases at J, with 13 bases in the middle. CDR1 and CDR2 (germline): SEHNR, FQNEAQ (reference sequence). CDR3 length equals 16 residues. The CDR3: CASSLEASSLYNEQFF. The DNA for the CDR3 is TGTGCCAGCAGCTTAGAGGCTAGCAGCCTCTACAATGAGCAGTTCTTC.

The chain joins TRBV6-1 to TRBJ2-3, with 8 bases that match TRBD1. Germline CDR1 MNHNS, CDR2 SASEGT. The CDR3 has 14 residues. V lost 5 bases and J lost 6; bases outside the gene matches: 7. CDR3 protein: CASSTRGQVDTQYF. CDR3 nucleotides: TGTGCCAGCAGTACCCGGGGACAGGTGGATACGCAGTATTTT.

This CDR3 is CASSLAGDRYEQYF. CDR3 bases: TGCGCCAGCAGCTTGGCCGGGGACAGGTACGAGCAGTACTTC. V is TRBV5-1 and J is TRBJ2-7; the match to TRBD1 covers 8 bases. Germline lookup yields CDR1 SGHRS and CDR2 YFSETQ. The CDR3 sequence is 14 residues long. The trim removed 0 bases at V and 4 bases at J, leaving 3 bases unmatched.

The V call is TRBV28, the J call TRBJ2-1; D might be TRBD2 (7 bases). Germline V gene sequence: CDR1 MDHEN, CDR2 SYDVKM. V lost 6 bases and J lost 6, with 18 bases in between. This CDR3 has 15 amino acids. CDR3 loop: CASRHGLGGSNEQFF. The CDR3 DNA sequence: TGTGCCAGCAGACACGGACTAGGGGGAAGCAATGAGCAGTTCTTC. Full variable domain (rest looked up from reference TRBV28 and TRBJ2-1): DVKVTQSSRYLVKRTGEKVFLECVQDMDHENMFWYRQDPGLGLRLIYFSYDVKMKEKGDIPEGYSVSREKKERFSLILESASTNQTSMYLCASRHGLGGSNEQFFGPGTRLTVL.

The rearrangement uses TRBV12-3 or TRBV12-4 and TRBJ2-5; D gene unclear. The CDR3 loop spans 13 amino acids. V lost 3 bases and J lost 5, with 10 bases in between. The chain's CDR3 is CASSFERWETQYF. The CDR3 DNA reads TGTGCCAGCAGTTTTGAGAGGTGGGAGACCCAGTACTTC.

In its sample, this clonotype was seen many times. The rearrangement links TRBV18 to TRBJ2-5, with D perhaps matching TRBD2 (6 bases). Germline V gives CDR1 KGHSH, CDR2 LQKENI. V was clipped by 8 bases and J by 4 bases, with 11 bases between them. The CDR3 spans 12 residues. The DNA for the CDR3 is TGTGCCAGCAGCCCGGGACTAGAGACCCAGTACTTC. Translating it yields CASSPGLETQYF.

This clonotype was recorded at least ten times. This chain connects TRBV7-9 to TRBJ2-6, with 8 bases that match TRBD1. J gave up 2 bases and V 5 bases, and 8 bases lay outside the gene matches. This CDR3 is 17 amino acids long. Germline V gene lookup returns CDR1 SEHNR and CDR2 FQNEAQ (reference sequence). The chain's CDR3 is CASSVPGQAPGANVLTF. DNA of the CDR3: TGTGCCAGCAGCGTCCCGGGACAGGCACCTGGGGCCAACGTCCTGACTTTC.

The chain links TRBV20-1 to TRBJ1-6; maybe TRBD1 (5 bases). The CDR3 is 14 amino acids. V was pared by 6 bases and J by 8 bases, with 17 bases between. Germline loops: CDR1 DFQATT, CDR2 SNEGSKA (reference sequence). In nucleotides, the CDR3 is TGCAGTGCATATCGGGGGGGTTATGATTCACCCCTCCACTTT. Amino acid sequence: CSAYRGGYDSPLHF.

This clonotype came up a few times. The chain employs TRBV2 and TRBJ2-2; TRBD2 matches at 13 bases. This CDR3 spans 20 amino acids. The germline V gene has CDR1 SNHLY and CDR2 FYNNEI. J gave up 6 bases and V 7 bases, and 20 bases lay outside the gene matches. This CDR3 reads CASTMGQPLAGGGYAGELFF. The CDR3 nucleotides read TGTGCCAGCACCATGGGACAACCACTAGCGGGAGGGGGATATGCCGGGGAGCTGTTTTTT.

This clonotype has a count of ten or more. V usage is TRBV29-1 and J usage is TRBJ2-1, with D perhaps being TRBD1 or TRBD2 (6 bases each). CDR1 and CDR2 from the germline V gene are SQVTM and ANQGSEA. The V end was cut by 1 base, the J end by 2 bases, with 9 bases between. The CDR3 contains 14 residues. The CDR3: CSVEGGGTYNEQFF. The CDR3 DNA sequence: TGCAGCGTTGAAGGAGGGGGGACCTACAATGAGCAGTTCTTC.

This clonotype was detected many times. The V and J genes are TRBV5-1 and TRBJ2-3; 9 bases map to TRBD1. V lost 5 bases, J lost 0 bases, and 7 bases stayed unmatched. Germline loops: CDR1 SGHRS, CDR2 YFSETQ. The CDR3 is 16 amino acids. The CDR3 DNA follows: TGCGCCAGCAGTTACCGGACAGGGGTTAGCACAGATACGCAGTATTTT. Translated: CASSYRTGVSTDTQYF.

The chain is built from TRBV7-8 and TRBJ2-4, with 8 bases aligning to TRBD2. Germline V lookup: CDR1 SGHVS, CDR2 FQNEAQ. The CDR3 is made up of 14 amino acids. With V trimmed by 7 bases and J by 9 bases, 11 bases remained unmatched. For the CDR3, the DNA is TGTGCCAGCAAACTCGGGAGGGGACGGGGCATTCAGTACTTC. It encodes CASKLGRGRGIQYF. The whole variable domain, filled in from reference TRBV7-8 and TRBJ2-4, reads GAGVSQSPRYKVAKRGQDVALRCDPISGHVSLFWYQQALGQGPEFLTYFQNEAQLDKSGLPSDRFFAERPEGSVSTLKIQRTQQEDSAVYLCASKLGRGRGIQYFGAGTRLSVL.

This clonotype came up many times. J is TRBJ2-2 and V is TRBV29-1; D tentatively fits TRBD1 or TRBD2 (5 bases each). The CDR3 is 15 residues long. The V end was cut by 7 bases, the J end by 1 base, with 16 bases between. Germline loops: CDR1 SQVTM, CDR2 ANQGSEA. Written as DNA, the CDR3 is TGCAGCGCTCGCTCGGGGACGGTGAACACCGGGGAGCTGTTTTTT. It translates to CSARSGTVNTGELFF.